These 10 T cell receptor beta chains share one sample of origin, sequenced in a study of response to subunit inactivated influenza vaccine. A single record per CDR3 protein comes from TCRdb applying MiXCR to the RT-PCR reads. The table has fewer than 350,000 distinct CDR3 sequences, about a fifth seen once. Source: PBMCs from blood, taken approximately 20 months after vaccination. These TCRs come from a man between 45 and 75 years old who received an inactivated influenza vaccine.

The chain carries TRBV7-9 and TRBJ1-2; the D is unclear. This CDR3 has 14 residues. Germline V gene sequence: CDR1 SEHNR, CDR2 FQNEAQ (reference sequence). Trimming took 0 bases from V and 4 from J, leaving 9 bases between them. This chain's CDR3 is CASSLAARSYGYTF. CDR3 DNA sequence: TGTGCCAGCAGCTTAGCGGCCAGGAGCTATGGCTACACCTTC.

This clonotype appeared a few times. The chain combines TRBV4-3 with TRBJ1-2; TRBD1 matches at 8 bases. The germline V gene has CDR1 LGHNA and CDR2 YSLEER. The J segment lost 0 bases and the V segment lost 4 bases, leaving 4 bases of the junction unmatched. This CDR3 spans 15 amino acids. The CDR3 here is CASSLRDRSNYGYTF. In DNA, the CDR3 is TGCGCCAGCAGCCTTCGGGACAGGTCTAACTATGGCTACACCTTC.

The chain recombines TRBV18 with TRBJ2-2; D gene uncertain. Germline lookup yields CDR1 KGHSH and CDR2 LQKENI. Trimming stripped 5 bases from V and 0 bases from J, with 10 bases between. The CDR3 contains 15 residues. This CDR3 reads CASSFGLPNTGELFF. DNA of the CDR3: TGTGCCAGCTCATTTGGCCTTCCGAACACCGGGGAGCTGTTTTTT.

This clonotype has only a few counts. J is TRBJ1-6 and V is TRBV7-2; the D is unclear. The germline V and J ends were trimmed by 3 bases and 0 bases, with 12 bases remaining between them. The CDR3 totals 17 residues. Germline V CDR1 and CDR2: SGHTA, FQGNSA. CDR3 sequence: CASSFSGLSSYNSPLHF. The CDR3 nucleotides read TGTGCCAGCAGCTTCTCGGGATTGAGCTCCTATAATTCACCCCTCCACTTT.

The genes are TRBV15 and TRBJ1-2; no definite D call. This CDR3 has 14 residues. V dropped 5 bases and J dropped 4 bases, with 14 bases sitting between them. CDR1 and CDR2 from the germline V gene are LNHNV and YYDKDF (reference sequence). CDR3 sequence reads: CATSPVEGPYGYTF. The CDR3 DNA reads TGTGCCACCAGCCCGGTGGAGGGTCCCTATGGCTACACCTTC.

A few counts support this clonotype. The V call is TRBV18, the J call TRBJ1-6; a possible D gene is TRBD1 (5 bases). Germline CDR1 KGHSH, CDR2 LQKENI. The CDR3 consists of 13 residues. Trimming took 4 bases from V and 13 from J, leaving 14 bases between them. The DNA for the CDR3 is TGTGCCAGCTCACTAGGCAGGGTGACTCCCCTCCACTTT. Translation: CASSLGRVTPLHF.

The V call is TRBV7-8, the J call TRBJ2-3; weak D call: TRBD1 (5 bases). The CDR3 contains 14 residues. CDR1 and CDR2 from the germline V gene are SGHVS and FQNEAQ. The germline V and J ends were trimmed by 5 bases and 3 bases, with 12 bases remaining between them. The CDR3 region has the DNA TGTGCCAGCAGCCTCACGAGGACAACAGATACGCAGTATTTT. Translation gives CASSLTRTTDTQYF.

With regard to this clonotype: At one of its ends the junction is not consistent with the germline gene, which may arise from a read error. This chain uses TRBV6-5 with TRBJ2-5, with D unresolved. The germline gives CDR1 MNHEY, CDR2 SVGAGI. The CDR3 is 14 amino acids. The CDR3 nucleotides are TGTGCCAGCAGTTACGGTCGGATTCAAGAGTCCCAGTACTTC. Translation: CASSYGRIQESQYF.

A few counts support this clonotype. The chain employs TRBV25-1 and TRBJ1-3, with D uncertain. The germline V gene encodes CDR1 MGHDK and CDR2 SYGVNS. V lost 6 bases and J 1 base, leaving 7 bases between the germline ends. The CDR3 spans 13 residues. The CDR3 spells CASSKGSGNTIYF. CDR3 in DNA: TGTGCCAGCAGCAAAGGGTCTGGAAACACCATATATTTT.

This chain joins TRBV12-3 or TRBV12-4 and TRBJ1-1; no clear D. Trimming removed 5 bases at V and 4 bases at J, with 20 bases between. CDR3 length: 16 residues. CDR3 DNA: TGTGCCAGCAGTCGAGGTGGGTTGGGCCTTACCACTGAAGCTTTCTTT. It specifies CASSRGGLGLTTEAFF.